Sequencing of this TCR beta chain was carried out in a study of T cells in Graves' hyperthyroidism and ophthalmopathy. The overall study: It was at initial diagnosis, before any treatment, that peripheral blood was collected.

RNA transcripts provided the source from which TCR beta CDR3 regions were amplified. A set of HTBI primers served as the primers for a first-round RT-PCR of the TCR CDR3. Via MiXCR, TCRdb re-called the multiplex PCR reads, giving one row per CDR3 protein. This table has roughly 710,000 distinct CDR3 sequences, around a third appearing once. Fresh peripheral blood, around 9.5 ml, yielded the PBMCs. Material: blood. The sequence was obtained from a woman in her thirties or forties with Graves' hyperthyroidism.

The CDR3 bases are TGTGCCAGCAGCAGACAACAGGCAGGGGGTGAAAAACTGTTTTTT. Protein sequence: CASSRQQAGGEKLFF. V gene TRBV7-2 combines with J gene TRBJ1-4; TRBD1 matches at 7 bases. The trim removed 5 bases at V and 7 bases at J, leaving 10 bases unmatched. CDR1 is SGHTA and CDR2 is FQGNSA in the germline V gene. The CDR3 extends over 15 amino acids.